This T cell receptor beta chain is from a study of CD8+ T cells in alopecia areata (dated by TCRdb to between 2017 and 2018). For the wider study: High-throughput TCRbeta sequencing was used to examine T cell clonal expansion in alopecia areata in both the C3H/HeJ mouse model and human patients. Scalp tissue and sorted CD4+ and CD8+ peripheral blood T cells from patchy and totalis/universalis alopecia areata patients and from healthy controls were covered by human TCRbeta sequencing. Scalp clonality was compared among normal scalp (n=4), patchy alopecia areata scalp (n=8), and alopecia totalis/universalis scalp (n=8). The RNA source kit depended on sample type: the PAXgene miRNA kit for fixed scalp, the miRNeasy kit for PBMCs, and the RNeasy kit for mouse skin. immunoSEQ multiplex PCR using 35 Vbeta forward primers and 13 Jbeta reverse primers was used to amplify TCRbeta CDR3 regions. Here is what the overall study found, with its caveats: Compared with normal scalp, lesional scalp had higher clonality and more expanded CD8+ clones, particularly in alopecia totalis/universalis, a pattern that suggests antigenic drive. Unlike mouse skin, which is dominated by gammadelta T cells, normal human skin has resident alphabeta T cells that are also sequenced, and this complicates analysis of the scalp TCR repertoire. Shared TCR sequences between patients were less evident than in mice, which may be partly attributable to HLA diversity in the patient population.

The library was built by means of the immunoSEQ multiplex PCR assay. For TCR sequencing, RNA was extracted from every sample and reverse transcribed into cDNA to serve as template. SuperScript III was used to make first-strand cDNA, primed with a 2:1 mix of oligo-dT and random hexamers. A synthetic immune receptor repertoire was used to gauge amplification bias, and whatever bias remained was removed computationally. In the authors' own workflow: Raw reads were preprocessed to remove errors, and CDR3 was defined by IMGT conventions from the conserved cysteine to phenylalanine. Clonality was calculated as 1 minus Shannon entropy normalized by log2 of the number of productive unique TCRs. Scalp TCRbeta sequences were cross-referenced with sorted blood CD4 and CD8 repertoires so that the CD4 or CD8 identity of scalp clones could be inferred. The table was pulled from immuneACCESS by TCRdb, which kept in-frame rearrangements only. Such tables lose some clones; where checked, under half of the loss comes from unresolved V genes, and the rest has no known cause. V and J calls and clone size are as listed in that table; D and trimming were resolved from the DNA. The sample includes fewer than 110,000 clones, with 55% observed a single time. The biggest ten clones account for around 10% of the sample.

PBMCs were isolated by density centrifugation and stained for CD3, CD4 and CD8, and CD4+ and CD8+ T cells were sorted on a FACSAria. Scalp biopsies and blood samples were provided by unaffected controls. The CDR3 spans 14 residues, from the cysteine through the phenylalanine. Here the CDR3 DNA is all that survives: 42 bases in frame from base 1. Trimming at the junction amounts to 1 base on V and 8 bases on J, and the germline ends lie 15 bases apart. Based on the germline V gene (reference sequence), the CDR1 and CDR2 sequences are GTSNPN and SVGIG. As concerns this clone: Its antigen is still unknown. It has no much larger one-base neighbor in the sample; base qualities were not kept.

Sequenced material: CD4+ T cells sorted from blood. The receptor chain draws on TRBV30 and TRBJ2-1, and perhaps TRBD2 as D gene, on 6 matching bases. The sequence was collected from a human donor in good health. The sequenced DNA is TGTGCCTGGAGTGCCCAGACCACTAGCTATGAGCAGTTCTTC. Translation gives CAWSAQTTSYEQFF.